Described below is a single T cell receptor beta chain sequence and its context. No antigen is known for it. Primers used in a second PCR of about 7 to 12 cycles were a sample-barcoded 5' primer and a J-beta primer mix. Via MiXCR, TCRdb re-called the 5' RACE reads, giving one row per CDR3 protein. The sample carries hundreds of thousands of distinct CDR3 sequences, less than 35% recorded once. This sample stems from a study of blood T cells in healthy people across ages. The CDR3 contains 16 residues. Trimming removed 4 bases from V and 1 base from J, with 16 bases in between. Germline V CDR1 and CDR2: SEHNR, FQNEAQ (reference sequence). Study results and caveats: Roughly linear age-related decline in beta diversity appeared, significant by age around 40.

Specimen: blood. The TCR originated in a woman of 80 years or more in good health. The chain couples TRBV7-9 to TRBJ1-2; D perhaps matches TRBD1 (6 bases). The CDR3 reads CASSYGGALGNYGYTF. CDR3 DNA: TGTGCCAGCAGCTATGGGGGCGCCTTGGGTAACTATGGCTACACCTTC.